This T cell receptor beta chain was documented in a study of T cells in Graves' hyperthyroidism and ophthalmopathy. Graves' hyperthyroidism was deemed stable given no ophthalmopathy progression within 18 months. Hyperthyroidism patients were newly diagnosed, had disease duration under 2 months, and were aged 18 to 65 years. Fresh 10 ml peripheral blood yielded PBMCs. The CDR3 contains 13 residues. The V gene's germline CDR1 is SGHAT and CDR2 FQNNGV. The V end was cut by 5 bases, the J end by 5 bases, with 13 bases between. There were TCR beta CDR3 regions amplified from RNA transcripts. In the first-round RT-PCR of the TCR CDR3, the HTBI primer set was used. Using its own MiXCR run on the multiplex PCR reads, TCRdb lists one record per CDR3 protein. The sample includes hundreds of thousands of distinct CDR3 sequences, about a sixth of them seen just once. The table lists this clonotype with many counts.

This clonotype was obtained from a woman between 18 and 29 years old with Graves' hyperthyroidism. Sequenced material: blood. The chain employs TRBV11-2 and TRBJ2-7; no reliable D call. CDR3 loop: CASSHNIANEQYF. DNA of the CDR3: TGTGCCAGCAGCCATAACATAGCAAACGAGCAGTACTTC.